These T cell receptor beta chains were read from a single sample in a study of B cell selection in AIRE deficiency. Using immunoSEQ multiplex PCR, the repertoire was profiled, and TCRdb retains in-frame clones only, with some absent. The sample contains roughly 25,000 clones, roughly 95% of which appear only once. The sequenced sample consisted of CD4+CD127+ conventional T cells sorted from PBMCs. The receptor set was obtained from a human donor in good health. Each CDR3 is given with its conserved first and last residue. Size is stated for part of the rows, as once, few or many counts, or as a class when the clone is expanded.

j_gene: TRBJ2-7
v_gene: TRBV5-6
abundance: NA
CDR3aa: CASSLVLSYEQYF

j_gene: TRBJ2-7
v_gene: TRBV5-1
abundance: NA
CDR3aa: CASSFTVSYEQYF

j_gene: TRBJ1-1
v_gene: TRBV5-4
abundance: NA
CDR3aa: CASSLEQMNTEAFF

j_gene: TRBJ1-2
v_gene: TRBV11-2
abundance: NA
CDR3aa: CASRPGTGGNYGYTF

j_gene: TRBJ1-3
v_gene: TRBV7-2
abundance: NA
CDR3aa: CASSGGRTSGNTIYF

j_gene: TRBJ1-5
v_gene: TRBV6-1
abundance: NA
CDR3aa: CASSELLQPQHF

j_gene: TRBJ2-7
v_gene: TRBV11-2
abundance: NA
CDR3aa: CASSLVAGGPYEQYF

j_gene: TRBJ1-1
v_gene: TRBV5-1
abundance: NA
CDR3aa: CASSQGTGTEAFF

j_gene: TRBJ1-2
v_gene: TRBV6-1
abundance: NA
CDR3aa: CASSPGGGDGYGYTF

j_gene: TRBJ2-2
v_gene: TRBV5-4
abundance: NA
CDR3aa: CASSPGLAGMGTGELFF

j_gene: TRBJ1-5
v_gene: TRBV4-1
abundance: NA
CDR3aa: CASSNTGIIGNQPQHF

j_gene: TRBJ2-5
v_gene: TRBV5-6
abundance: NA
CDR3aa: CASSPGTTQETQYF

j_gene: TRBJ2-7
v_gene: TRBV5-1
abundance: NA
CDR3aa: CASSMSGTGISYEQYF

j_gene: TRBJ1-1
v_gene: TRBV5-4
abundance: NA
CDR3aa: CASSSQGGTEAFF

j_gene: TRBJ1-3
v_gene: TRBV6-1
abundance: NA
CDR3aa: CASSETGHGNTIYF

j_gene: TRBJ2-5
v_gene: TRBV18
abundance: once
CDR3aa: CASSRGRTGQETQYF

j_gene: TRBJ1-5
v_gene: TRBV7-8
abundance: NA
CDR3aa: CASSPGTGGDQPQHF

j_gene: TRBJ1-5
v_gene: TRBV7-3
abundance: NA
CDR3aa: CASSEQGASQPQHF

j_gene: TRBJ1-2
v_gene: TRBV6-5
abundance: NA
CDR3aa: CASCSRQGIYGYTF

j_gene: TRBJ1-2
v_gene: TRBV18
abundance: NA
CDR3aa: CASSPGLGGYTF

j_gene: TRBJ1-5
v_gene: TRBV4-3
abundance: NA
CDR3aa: CASSQRWGSNQPQHF

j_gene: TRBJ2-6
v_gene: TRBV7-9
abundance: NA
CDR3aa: CASSLAGFGANVLTF

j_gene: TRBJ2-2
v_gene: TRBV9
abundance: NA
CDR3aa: CASSAQGDTGELFF

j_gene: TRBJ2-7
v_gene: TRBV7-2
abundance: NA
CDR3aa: CASSLGEAGREQYF

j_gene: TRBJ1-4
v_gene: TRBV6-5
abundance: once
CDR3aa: CASRRDSPDLKLFF

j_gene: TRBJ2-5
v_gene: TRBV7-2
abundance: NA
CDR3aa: CASSFRWGETQYF

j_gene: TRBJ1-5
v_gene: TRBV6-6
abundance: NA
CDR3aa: CASSFDRQGGQPQHF

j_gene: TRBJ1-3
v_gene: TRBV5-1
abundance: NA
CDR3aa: CASSPGISDVPNLYF

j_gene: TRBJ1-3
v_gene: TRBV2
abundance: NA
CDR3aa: CASRRTGHSGNTIYF

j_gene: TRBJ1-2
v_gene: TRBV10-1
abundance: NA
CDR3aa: CATHRGPHGYTF

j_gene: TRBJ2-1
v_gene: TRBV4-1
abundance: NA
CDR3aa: CASSLAPHNNEQFF

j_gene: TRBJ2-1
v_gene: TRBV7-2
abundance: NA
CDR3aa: CASSSAGEQFF

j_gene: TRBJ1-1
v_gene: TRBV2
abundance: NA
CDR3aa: CASSEQVATEAFF

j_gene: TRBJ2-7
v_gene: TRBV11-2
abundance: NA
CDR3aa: CASSLRGPIYEQYF

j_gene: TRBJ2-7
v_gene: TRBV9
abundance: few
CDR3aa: CASSAEGGTGGKQYF

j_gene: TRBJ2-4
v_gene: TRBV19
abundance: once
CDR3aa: CASSIYLSGTKNIQYF

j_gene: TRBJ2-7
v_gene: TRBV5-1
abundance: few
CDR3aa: CASSLGGTGSYEQYF

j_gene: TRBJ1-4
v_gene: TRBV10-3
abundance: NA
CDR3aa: CAISESREELFF